The rows below give T cell receptor beta chains drawn from one sample of a study of T-cell reconstitution after alpha-beta-depleted transplantation in children. TCRdb used MiXCR to reprocess the PCR reads, holding one entry per CDR3 protein. The repertoire holds some 400,000 distinct CDR3 sequences, with 20% as singletons. Sequencing used PBMCs from the stem cell graft donor, obtained from the stem cell graft. The receptors come from a human donor who donated a stem cell graft to a child with acute myeloid leukemia. Each CDR3 is given with its conserved first and last residue. A D gene is named only where the DNA matches it firmly. The size field is filled for only some rows; it gives once, few, many or a size class.

j_call: TRBJ2-2
clone_size: -
v_call: TRBV7-2
d_call: -
cdr3_aa: CASSRDAPNTGELFF
cdr3_nt: TGTGCCAGCAGCCGGGACGCACCTAACACCGGGGAGCTGTTTTTT

j_call: TRBJ2-1
clone_size: few
v_call: TRBV12-3/TRBV12-4
d_call: TRBD2
cdr3_aa: CASRLLLALSSYNEQFF
cdr3_nt: TGTGCCAGCAGGCTCTTACTAGCGCTTAGCTCCTACAATGAGCAGTTCTTC

j_call: TRBJ2-5
clone_size: few
v_call: TRBV29-1
d_call: TRBD2
cdr3_aa: CSVEGRGGTFQETQYF
cdr3_nt: TGCAGCGTTGAAGGCCGGGGGGGGACCTTCCAAGAGACCCAGTACTTC

j_call: TRBJ2-1
clone_size: -
v_call: TRBV5-1
d_call: TRBD2
cdr3_aa: CASSSNLLAGANEQFF
cdr3_nt: TGCGCCAGCAGTTCTAATCTACTAGCGGGAGCGAATGAGCAGTTCTTC

j_call: TRBJ1-1
clone_size: -
v_call: TRBV7-9
d_call: -
cdr3_aa: CASSLGIREAFF
cdr3_nt: TGTGCCAGCAGCTTAGGTATCCGAGAAGCTTTCTTT

j_call: TRBJ1-1
clone_size: many
v_call: TRBV27
d_call: TRBD1
cdr3_aa: CASSAVWTGQNTEAFF
cdr3_nt: TGTGCCAGCAGCGCGGTCTGGACAGGGCAGAACACTGAAGCTTTCTTT

j_call: TRBJ2-7
clone_size: -
v_call: TRBV5-1
d_call: TRBD2
cdr3_aa: CASSLAEREGTYEQYF
cdr3_nt: TGCGCCAGCAGCTTGGCCGAGCGGGAGGGGACTTACGAGCAGTACTTC

j_call: TRBJ2-1
clone_size: few
v_call: TRBV16
d_call: TRBD1
cdr3_aa: CASSQSRDRVNNEQFF
cdr3_nt: TGTGCCAGCAGCCAATCGCGGGACAGGGTAAACAATGAGCAGTTCTTC

j_call: TRBJ2-5
clone_size: once
v_call: TRBV27
d_call: TRBD1
cdr3_aa: CASSLSTGGETQYF
cdr3_nt: TGTGCCAGCAGTTTATCCACAGGGGGGGAGACCCAGTACTTC

j_call: TRBJ2-1
clone_size: -
v_call: TRBV9
d_call: TRBD2
cdr3_aa: CASSVVAGANEQFF
cdr3_nt: TGTGCCAGCAGCGTCGTAGCGGGAGCCAATGAGCAGTTCTTC

j_call: TRBJ2-5
clone_size: -
v_call: TRBV7-9
d_call: -
cdr3_aa: CASSFGAGTDQETQYF
cdr3_nt: TGTGCCAGCAGCTTCGGGGCAGGAACCGACCAAGAGACCCAGTACTTC

j_call: TRBJ2-3
clone_size: few
v_call: TRBV20-1
d_call: -
cdr3_aa: CSARTTDTQYF
cdr3_nt: TGCAGTGCTAGAACCACAGATACGCAGTATTTT

j_call: TRBJ1-2
clone_size: few
v_call: TRBV5-5
d_call: -
cdr3_aa: CASSLGSWLFF
cdr3_nt: TGTGCCAGCAGCTTGGGAAGTTGGTTATTCTTC

j_call: TRBJ2-7
clone_size: many
v_call: TRBV10-2
d_call: -
cdr3_aa: CASSESKYEQYF
cdr3_nt: TGCGCCAGCAGTGAGTCGAAGTACGAGCAGTACTTC

j_call: TRBJ2-2
clone_size: few
v_call: TRBV6-5
d_call: TRBD2
cdr3_aa: CASSYSMRERNTGELFF
cdr3_nt: TGTGCCAGCAGTTACTCGATGCGGGAGAGAAACACCGGGGAGCTGTTTTTT

j_call: TRBJ2-7
clone_size: few
v_call: TRBV4-3
d_call: -
cdr3_aa: CASSQDTFQEQYF
cdr3_nt: TGCGCCAGCAGCCAAGATACGTTCCAGGAGCAGTACTTC

j_call: TRBJ2-7
clone_size: -
v_call: TRBV28
d_call: -
cdr3_aa: CASSSYRRTRGGYEQYF
cdr3_nt: TGTGCCAGCAGTTCATATCGACGGACTAGAGGGGGCTACGAGCAGTACTTC

j_call: TRBJ2-5
clone_size: -
v_call: TRBV7-2
d_call: -
cdr3_aa: CASSLVSGPGFETQYF
cdr3_nt: TGTGCCAGCAGCTTAGTATCCGGACCAGGGTTCGAGACCCAGTACTTC

j_call: TRBJ2-5
clone_size: -
v_call: TRBV11-1
d_call: -
cdr3_aa: CASSSASVHVRVWETQYF
cdr3_nt: TGTGCCAGCAGCTCCGCCTCCGTGCATGTGAGGGTTTGGGAGACCCAGTACTTC

j_call: TRBJ1-1
clone_size: few
v_call: TRBV4-2
d_call: -
cdr3_aa: CASSQVRGTRNTEAFF
cdr3_nt: TGTGCCAGCAGCCAAGTCCGAGGCACCCGGAACACTGAAGCTTTCTTT